This T cell receptor beta chain emerged from a study of identical twins. V was pared by 1 base and J by 5 bases, with 11 bases between. CDR1 is SGHVS, CDR2 FNYEAQ, per germline. The CDR3 runs 14 residues. cDNA molecules carried unique molecular identifiers, and template switching added a universal primer site. Using its own MiXCR run on the 5' RACE reads, TCRdb lists one record per CDR3 protein. The repertoire includes about 520,000 distinct CDR3 sequences, 20% to 25% of them detected once, and about 0.91% sits in the top ten. A further study also used this sample, focusing on T cells expressing NK-cell markers.

The receptor was derived from a woman aged 18-30 years in good health. The sequenced sample consisted of CD4+ T cells sorted from blood. J is TRBJ2-5 and V is TRBV7-6; D unresolved. CDR3 sequence: CASSLVVGRETQYF. The CDR3 bases are TGTGCCAGCAGCTTAGTAGTAGGGCGGGAGACCCAGTACTTC.